This T cell receptor (beta chain) came from a study of CD8 T cells in Susac syndrome. The CDR3 is 14 amino acids. The V gene's germline CDR1 is SGHNT and CDR2 YYREEE (reference sequence). Between the trimmed V and J ends, which lost 0 bases and 5 bases, there was a span of 11 bases. With random hexamers, roughly 0.45 to 1 ug RNA was reverse transcribed. From the immunoSEQ multiplex PCR reads, TCRdb called clonotypes with MiXCR, one entry per CDR3 protein. The table lists about 300,000 distinct CDR3 sequences, roughly 85% of them singletons. This clonotype was seen more than once but under ten times. The receptor was derived from a human donor with multiple sclerosis. This sequence joins TRBV5-4 and TRBJ2-5; no firm D call. Sequenced: CD8+ T cells from PBMCs. CDR3 sequence reads: CASSLEAVRETQYF. The CDR3 DNA follows: TGTGCCAGCAGCTTGGAGGCAGTCCGGGAGACCCAGTACTTC.